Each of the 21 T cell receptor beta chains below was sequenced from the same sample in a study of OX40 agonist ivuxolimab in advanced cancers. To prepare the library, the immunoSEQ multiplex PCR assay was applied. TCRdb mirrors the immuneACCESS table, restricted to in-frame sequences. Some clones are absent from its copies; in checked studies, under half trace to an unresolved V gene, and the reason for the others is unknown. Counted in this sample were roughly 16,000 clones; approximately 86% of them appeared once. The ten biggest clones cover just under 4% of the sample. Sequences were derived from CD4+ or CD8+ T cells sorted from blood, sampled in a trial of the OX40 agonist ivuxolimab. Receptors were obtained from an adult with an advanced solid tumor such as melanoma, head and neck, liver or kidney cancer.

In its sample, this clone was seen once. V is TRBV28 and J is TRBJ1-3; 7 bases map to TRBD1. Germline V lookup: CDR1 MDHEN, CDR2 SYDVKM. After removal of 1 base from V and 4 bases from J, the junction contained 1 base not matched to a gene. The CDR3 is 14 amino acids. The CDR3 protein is CASSLYRGGNTIYF. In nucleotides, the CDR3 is TGTGCCAGCAGTTTATACAGGGGAGGAAACACCATATATTTT.

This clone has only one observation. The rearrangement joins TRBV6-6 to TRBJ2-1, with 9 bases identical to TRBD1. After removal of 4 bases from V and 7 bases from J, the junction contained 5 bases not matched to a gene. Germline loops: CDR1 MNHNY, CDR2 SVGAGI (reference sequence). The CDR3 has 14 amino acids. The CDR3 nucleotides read TGTGCCAGCAGTTTGACAGGGGGTGGGAATGAGCAGTTCTTC. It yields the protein CASSLTGGGNEQFF.

The CDR3 nucleotides are TGCGCCAGCAGCCAAGGTGACTTCAACAATGAGCAGTTCTTC. Translated, it gives CASSQGDFNNEQFF. The V gene is TRBV4-3, the J gene TRBJ2-1; D remains ambiguous. V was pared by 1 base and J by 5 bases, with 9 bases between. The CDR3 consists of 14 residues. Germline CDR1 and CDR2: LGHNA and YSLEER.

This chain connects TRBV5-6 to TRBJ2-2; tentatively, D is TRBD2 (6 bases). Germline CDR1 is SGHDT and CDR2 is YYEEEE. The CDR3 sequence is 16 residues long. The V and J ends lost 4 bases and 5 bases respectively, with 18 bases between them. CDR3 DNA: TGTGCCAGCAGCCCCGGTGGAGGGTGGGAGACCGGGGAGCTGTTTTTT. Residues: CASSPGGGWETGELFF.

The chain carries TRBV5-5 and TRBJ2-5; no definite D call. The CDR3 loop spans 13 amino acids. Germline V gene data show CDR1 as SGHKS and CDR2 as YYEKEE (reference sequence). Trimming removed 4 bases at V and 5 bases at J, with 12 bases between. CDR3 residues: CASSPLSGETQYF. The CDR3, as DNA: TGTGCCAGCAGCCCCCTTAGTGGGGAGACCCAGTACTTC.

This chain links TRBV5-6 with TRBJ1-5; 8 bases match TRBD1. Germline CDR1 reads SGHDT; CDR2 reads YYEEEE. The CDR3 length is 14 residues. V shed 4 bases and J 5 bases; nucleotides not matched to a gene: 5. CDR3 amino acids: CASSDNRGYQPQHF. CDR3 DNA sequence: TGTGCCAGCAGCGACAACAGGGGGTATCAGCCCCAGCATTTT.

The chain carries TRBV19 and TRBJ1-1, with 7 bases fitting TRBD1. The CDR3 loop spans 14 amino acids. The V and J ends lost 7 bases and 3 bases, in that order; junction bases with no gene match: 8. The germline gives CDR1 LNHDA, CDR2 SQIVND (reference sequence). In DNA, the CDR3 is TGTGCCAGTACTCTTGACAGGGCGGACACTGAAGCTTTCTTT. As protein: CASTLDRADTEAFF.

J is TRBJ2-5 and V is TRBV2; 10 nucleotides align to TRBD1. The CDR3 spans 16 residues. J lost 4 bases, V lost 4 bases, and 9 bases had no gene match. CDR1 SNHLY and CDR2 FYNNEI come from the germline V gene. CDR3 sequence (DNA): TGTGCCAGCAGTGGACAGGGGGCTGGTATAGGAGAGACCCAGTACTTC. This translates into CASSGQGAGIGETQYF. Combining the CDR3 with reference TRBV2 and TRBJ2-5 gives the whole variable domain EPEVTQTPSHQVTQMGQEVILRCVPISNHLYFYWYRQILGQKVEFLVSFYNNEISEKSEIFDDQFSVERPDGSNFTLKIRSTKLEDSAMYFCASSGQGAGIGETQYFGPGTRLLVL.

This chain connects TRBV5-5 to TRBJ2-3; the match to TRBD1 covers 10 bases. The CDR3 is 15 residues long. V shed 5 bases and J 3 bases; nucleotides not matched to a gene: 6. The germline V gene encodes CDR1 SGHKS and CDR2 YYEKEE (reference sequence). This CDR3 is CASRPGTGATDTQYF. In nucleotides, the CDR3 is TGTGCCAGCAGGCCCGGGACAGGGGCGACAGATACGCAGTATTTT. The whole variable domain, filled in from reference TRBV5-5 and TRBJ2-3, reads DAGVTQSPTHLIKTRGQQVTLRCSPISGHKSVSWYQQVLGQGPQFIFQYYEKEERGRGNFPDRFSARQFPNYSSELNVNALLLGDSALYLCASRPGTGATDTQYFGPGTRLTVL.

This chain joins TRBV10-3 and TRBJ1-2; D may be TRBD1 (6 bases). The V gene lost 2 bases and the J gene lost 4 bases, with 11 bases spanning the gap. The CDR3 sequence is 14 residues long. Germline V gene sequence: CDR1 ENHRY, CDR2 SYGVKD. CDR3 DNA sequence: TGTGCCATCAGTGAGGGAGGGGGACTCTATGGCTACACCTTC. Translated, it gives CAISEGGGLYGYTF.

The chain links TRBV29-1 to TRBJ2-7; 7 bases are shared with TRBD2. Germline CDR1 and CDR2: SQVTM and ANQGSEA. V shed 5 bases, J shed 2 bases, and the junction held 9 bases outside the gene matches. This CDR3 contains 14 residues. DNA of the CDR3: TGCAGCGTTACCTGGTTGGGGGGGACCTACGAGCAGTACTTC. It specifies CSVTWLGGTYEQYF.

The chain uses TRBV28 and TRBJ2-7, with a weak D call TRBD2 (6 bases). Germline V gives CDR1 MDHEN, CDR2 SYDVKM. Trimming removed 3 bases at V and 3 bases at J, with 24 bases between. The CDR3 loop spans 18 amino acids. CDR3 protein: CASSFFGLAEGNLYEQYF. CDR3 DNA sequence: TGTGCCAGCAGTTTTTTTGGGTTGGCGGAGGGGAACCTCTACGAGCAGTACTTC.

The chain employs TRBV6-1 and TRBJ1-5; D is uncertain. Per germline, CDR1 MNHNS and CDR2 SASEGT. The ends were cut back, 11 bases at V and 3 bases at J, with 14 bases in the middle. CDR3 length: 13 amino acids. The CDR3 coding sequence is TGTGCCGGCCGAACAGCTAACAATCAGCCCCAGCATTTT. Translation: CAGRTANNQPQHF.

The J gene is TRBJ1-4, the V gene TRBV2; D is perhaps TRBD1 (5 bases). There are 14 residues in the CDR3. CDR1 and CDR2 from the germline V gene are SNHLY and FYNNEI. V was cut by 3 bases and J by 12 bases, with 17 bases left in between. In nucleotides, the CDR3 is TGTGCCAGCAGTGAGGGGACGGTTGGGAGGGAACTGTTTTTT. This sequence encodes CASSEGTVGRELFF.

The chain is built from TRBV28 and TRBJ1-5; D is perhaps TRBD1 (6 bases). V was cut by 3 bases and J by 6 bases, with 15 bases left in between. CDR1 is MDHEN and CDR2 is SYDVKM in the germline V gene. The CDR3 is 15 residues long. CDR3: CASSFQRGLVQPQHF. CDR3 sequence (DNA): TGTGCCAGCAGTTTTCAACGGGGGCTGGTTCAGCCCCAGCATTTT.

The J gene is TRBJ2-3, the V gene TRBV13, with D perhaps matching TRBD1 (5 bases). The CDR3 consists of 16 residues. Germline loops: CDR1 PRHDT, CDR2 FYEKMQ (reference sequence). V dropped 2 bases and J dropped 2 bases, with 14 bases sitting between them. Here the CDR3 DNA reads TGTGCCAGCAGCTTAAAGTCGATAGGGGTCACAGATACGCAGTATTTT. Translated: CASSLKSIGVTDTQYF.

The CDR3 DNA follows: TGCGCCAGCAGCTCTACAGGGGGTAATCAGCCCCAGCATTTT. Protein: CASSSTGGNQPQHF. The chain combines TRBV5-1 with TRBJ1-5; 8 bases match TRBD1. The V and J ends lost 3 bases and 4 bases, in that order; junction bases with no gene match: 3. CDR1 and CDR2 (germline): SGHRS, YFSETQ. The CDR3 is made up of 14 amino acids.

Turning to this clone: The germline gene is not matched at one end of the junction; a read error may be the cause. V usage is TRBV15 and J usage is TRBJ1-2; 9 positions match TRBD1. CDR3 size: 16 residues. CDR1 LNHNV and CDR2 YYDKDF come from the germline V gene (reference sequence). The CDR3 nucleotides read TGTGCCACCAGGAGAGGACAGGGGAGTAACAACTATGGCTACACCTTC. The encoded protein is CATRRGQGSNNYGYTF.

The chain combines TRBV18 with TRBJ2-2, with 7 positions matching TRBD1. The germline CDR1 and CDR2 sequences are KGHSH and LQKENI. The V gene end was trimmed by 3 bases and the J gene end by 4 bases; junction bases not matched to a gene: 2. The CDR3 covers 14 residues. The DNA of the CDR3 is TGTGCCAGCTCACCCGGGACAGCCACCGGGGAGCTGTTTTTT. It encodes CASSPGTATGELFF.

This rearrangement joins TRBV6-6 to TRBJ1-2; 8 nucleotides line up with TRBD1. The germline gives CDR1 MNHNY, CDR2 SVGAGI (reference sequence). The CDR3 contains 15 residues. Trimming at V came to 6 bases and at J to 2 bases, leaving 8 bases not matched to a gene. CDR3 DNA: TGTGCCAGCAGGAACCGAGGACAGGGAAACTATGGCTACACCTTC. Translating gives CASRNRGQGNYGYTF.

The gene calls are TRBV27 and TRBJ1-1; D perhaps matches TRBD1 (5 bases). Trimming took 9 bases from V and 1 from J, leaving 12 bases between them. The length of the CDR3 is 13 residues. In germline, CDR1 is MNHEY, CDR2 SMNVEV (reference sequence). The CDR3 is CASYGGRNTEAFF. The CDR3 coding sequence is TGTGCCAGTTATGGGGGACGGAACACTGAAGCTTTCTTT.